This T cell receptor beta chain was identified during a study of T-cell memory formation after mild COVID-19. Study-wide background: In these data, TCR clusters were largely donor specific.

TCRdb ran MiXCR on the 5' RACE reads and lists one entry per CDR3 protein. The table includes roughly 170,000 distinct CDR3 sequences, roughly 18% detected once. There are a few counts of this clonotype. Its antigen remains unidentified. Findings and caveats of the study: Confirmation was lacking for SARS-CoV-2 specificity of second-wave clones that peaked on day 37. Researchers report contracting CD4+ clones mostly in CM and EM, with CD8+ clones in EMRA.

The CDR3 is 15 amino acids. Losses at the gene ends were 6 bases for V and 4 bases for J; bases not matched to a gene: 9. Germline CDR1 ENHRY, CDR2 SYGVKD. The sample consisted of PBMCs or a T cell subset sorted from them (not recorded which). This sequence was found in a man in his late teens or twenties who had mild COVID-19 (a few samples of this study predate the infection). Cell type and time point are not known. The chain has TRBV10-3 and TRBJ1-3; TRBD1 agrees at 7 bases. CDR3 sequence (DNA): TGTGCCATCAGCCCAAGACAGGGACAAGGAAACACCATATATTTT. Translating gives CAISPRQGQGNTIYF.